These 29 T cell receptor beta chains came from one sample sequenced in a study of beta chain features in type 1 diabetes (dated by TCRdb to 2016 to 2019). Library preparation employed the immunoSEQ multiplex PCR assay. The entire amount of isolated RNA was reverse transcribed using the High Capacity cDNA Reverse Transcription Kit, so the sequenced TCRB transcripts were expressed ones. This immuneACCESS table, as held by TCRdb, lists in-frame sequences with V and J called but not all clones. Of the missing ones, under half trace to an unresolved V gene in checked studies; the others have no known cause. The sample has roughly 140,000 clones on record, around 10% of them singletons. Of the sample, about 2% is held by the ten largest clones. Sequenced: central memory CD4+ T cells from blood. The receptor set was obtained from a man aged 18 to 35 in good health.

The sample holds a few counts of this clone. The CDR3 loop is CASSPLAGTETQYF. The CDR3 nucleotides read TGTGCCAGCAGTCCGTTAGCGGGAACGGAGACCCAGTACTTC. This chain connects TRBV14 to TRBJ2-5; 8 bases fit TRBD2. Per the germline V gene, CDR1 is SGHDN and CDR2 is FVKESK. The length of the CDR3 is 14 residues. V shed 6 bases and J 5 bases; nucleotides not matched to a gene: 8.

The CDR3 loop reads CAIATTTDTQYF. In DNA, the CDR3 is TGTGCCATCGCAACCACCACAGATACGCAGTATTTT. The V gene is TRBV6-1, the J gene TRBJ2-3; D unclear. Germline CDR1 MNHNS, CDR2 SASEGT. V lost 10 bases, J lost 2 bases, and 10 bases lay in between. This CDR3 is built from 12 residues.

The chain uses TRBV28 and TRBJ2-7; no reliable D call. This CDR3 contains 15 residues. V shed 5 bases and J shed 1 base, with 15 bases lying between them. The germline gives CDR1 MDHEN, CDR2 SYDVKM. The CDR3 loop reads CASSPSGLRSYEQYF. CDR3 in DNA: TGTGCCAGCAGTCCGTCCGGGTTGAGGTCCTACGAGCAGTACTTC.

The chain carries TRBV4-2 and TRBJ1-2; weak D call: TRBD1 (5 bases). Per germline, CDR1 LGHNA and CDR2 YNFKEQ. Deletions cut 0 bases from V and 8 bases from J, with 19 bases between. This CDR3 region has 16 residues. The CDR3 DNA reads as TGTGCCAGCAGCCAAGATTACCAGGCCCCTACAGGCGGCTACACCTTC. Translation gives CASSQDYQAPTGGYTF.

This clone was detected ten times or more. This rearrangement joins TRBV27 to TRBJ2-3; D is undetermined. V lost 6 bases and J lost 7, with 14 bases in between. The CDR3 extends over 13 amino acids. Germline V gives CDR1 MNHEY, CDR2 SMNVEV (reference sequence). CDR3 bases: TGTGCCAGCAGCTCCCCCCCGGTTTATACGCAGTATTTT. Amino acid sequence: CASSSPPVYTQYF.

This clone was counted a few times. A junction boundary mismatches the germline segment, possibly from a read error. The DNA for the CDR3 is TGTGCTAGCAGCCCGGACGGCCTGAACACTGAAGCTTTCTTT. Protein: CASSPDGLNTEAFF. The chain carries TRBV7-7 and TRBJ1-1; D unresolved. Per germline, CDR1 SSHAT and CDR2 FNYEAQ (reference sequence). The CDR3 is made up of 14 amino acids.

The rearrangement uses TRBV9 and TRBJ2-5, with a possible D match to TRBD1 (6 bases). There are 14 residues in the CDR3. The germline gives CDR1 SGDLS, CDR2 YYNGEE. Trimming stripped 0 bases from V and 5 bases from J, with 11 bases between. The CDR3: CASSVDPGVETQYF. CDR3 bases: TGTGCCAGCAGCGTAGATCCAGGGGTGGAGACCCAGTACTTC.

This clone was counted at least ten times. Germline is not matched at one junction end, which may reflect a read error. CDR3 protein: CASSPDRDRGRQF. In nucleotides, the CDR3 is TGTGCCAGCAGCCCAGACAGGGACAGGGGGAGGCAGTTT. This chain uses TRBV7-8 with TRBJ1-1; TRBD1 matches 11 bases. The germline gives CDR1 SGHVS, CDR2 FQNEAQ. The CDR3 is 13 amino acids.

The CDR3 coding sequence is TGTGCCAGCAGCGTGAACAGGGAGGCTGAAGCTTTCTTT. Its protein product is CASSVNREAEAFF. This chain connects TRBV7-9 to TRBJ1-1, with D perhaps matching TRBD1 (6 bases). Trimming took 5 bases from V and 6 from J, leaving 13 bases between them. The germline V gene has CDR1 SEHNR and CDR2 FQNEAQ (reference sequence). The CDR3 is 13 residues long. The whole variable domain, filled in from reference TRBV7-9 and TRBJ1-1, reads DTGVSQNPRHKITKRGQNVTFRCDPISEHNRLYWYRQTLGQGPEFLTYFQNEAQLEKSRLLSDRFSAERPKGSFSTLEIQRTEQGDSAMYLCASSVNREAEAFFGQGTRLTVV.

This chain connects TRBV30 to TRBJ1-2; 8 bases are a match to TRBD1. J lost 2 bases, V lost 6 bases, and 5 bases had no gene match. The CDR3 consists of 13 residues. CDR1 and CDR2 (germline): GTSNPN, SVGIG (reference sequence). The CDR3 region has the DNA TGTGCCTGCCGGGACAGGTCGAACTATGGCTACACCTTC. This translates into CACRDRSNYGYTF.

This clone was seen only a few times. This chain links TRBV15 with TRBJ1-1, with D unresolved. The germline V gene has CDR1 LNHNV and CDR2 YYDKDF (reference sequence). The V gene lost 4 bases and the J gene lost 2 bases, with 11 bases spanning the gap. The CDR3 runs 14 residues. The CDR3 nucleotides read TGTGCCACCAGCATCCCGGCGAGTAACACTGAAGCTTTCTTT. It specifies CATSIPASNTEAFF.

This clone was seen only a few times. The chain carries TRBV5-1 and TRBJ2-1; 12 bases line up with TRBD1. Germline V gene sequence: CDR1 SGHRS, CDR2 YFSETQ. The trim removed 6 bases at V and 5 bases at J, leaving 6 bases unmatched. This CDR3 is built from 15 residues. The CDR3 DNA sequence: TGCGCCAGCACTCCCGGGACAGGGGGCAACAATGAGCAGTTCTTC. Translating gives CASTPGTGGNNEQFF.

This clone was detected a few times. The CDR3 region is CASSLSQGARGFYQPQHF. CDR3 coding DNA: TGTGCCAGCAGCTTGTCACAGGGGGCGCGAGGTTTCTATCAGCCCCAGCATTTT. This chain links TRBV5-6 with TRBJ1-5, with 9 bases fitting TRBD1. V gave up 1 base and J gave up 5 bases; unmatched junction bases: 13. The germline V gene has CDR1 SGHDT and CDR2 YYEEEE. The CDR3 has 18 amino acids.

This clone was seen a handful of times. This chain's CDR3 is CASWRGTDGYTF. The CDR3 bases are TGTGCCAGCTGGAGGGGGACGGATGGCTACACCTTC. The chain recombines TRBV7-9 with TRBJ1-2; D perhaps matches TRBD1 (6 bases). Looked up from germline, CDR1 is SEHNR and CDR2 is FQNEAQ (reference sequence). Trimming stripped 8 bases from V and 6 bases from J, with 13 bases between. This CDR3 region has 12 residues.

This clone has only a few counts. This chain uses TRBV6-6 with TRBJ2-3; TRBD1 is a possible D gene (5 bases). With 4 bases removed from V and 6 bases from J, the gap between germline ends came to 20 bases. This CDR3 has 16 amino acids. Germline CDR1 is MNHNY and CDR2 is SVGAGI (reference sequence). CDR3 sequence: CASSFLQAVNWDTQYF. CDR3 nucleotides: TGTGCCAGCAGTTTTCTACAGGCGGTTAACTGGGATACGCAGTATTTT.

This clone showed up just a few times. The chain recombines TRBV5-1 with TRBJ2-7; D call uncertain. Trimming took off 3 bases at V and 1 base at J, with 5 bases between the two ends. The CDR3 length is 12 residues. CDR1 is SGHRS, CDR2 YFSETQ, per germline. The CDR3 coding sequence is TGCGCCAGCAGCTACGGTTCCTACGAGCAGTACTTC. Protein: CASSYGSYEQYF.

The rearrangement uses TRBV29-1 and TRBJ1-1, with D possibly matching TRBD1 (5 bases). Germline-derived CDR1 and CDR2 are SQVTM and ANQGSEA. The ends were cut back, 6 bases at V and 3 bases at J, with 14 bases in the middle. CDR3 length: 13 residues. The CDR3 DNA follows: TGCAGCGTGCGGAGGGGCATGGACACTGAAGCTTTCTTT. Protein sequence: CSVRRGMDTEAFF.

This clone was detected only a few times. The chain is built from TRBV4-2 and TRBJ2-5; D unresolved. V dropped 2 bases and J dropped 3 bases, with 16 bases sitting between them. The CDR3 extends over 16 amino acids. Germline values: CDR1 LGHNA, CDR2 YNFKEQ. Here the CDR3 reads CASSQRSGGVEETQYF. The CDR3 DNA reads TGTGCCAGCAGCCAACGATCTGGCGGAGTGGAAGAGACCCAGTACTTC.

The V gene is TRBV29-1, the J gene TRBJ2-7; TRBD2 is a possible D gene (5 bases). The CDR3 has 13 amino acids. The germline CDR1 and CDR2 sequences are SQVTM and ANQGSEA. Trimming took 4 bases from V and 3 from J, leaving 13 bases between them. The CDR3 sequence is CSVGPRRGYEQYF. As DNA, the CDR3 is TGCAGCGTTGGGCCCCGTCGGGGCTACGAGCAGTACTTC.

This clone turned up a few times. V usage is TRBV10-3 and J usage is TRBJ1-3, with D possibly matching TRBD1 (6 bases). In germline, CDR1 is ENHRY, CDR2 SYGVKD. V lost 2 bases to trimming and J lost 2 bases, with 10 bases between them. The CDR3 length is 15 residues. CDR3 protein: CAISETGQPGNTIYF. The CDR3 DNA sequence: TGTGCCATCAGTGAGACCGGACAGCCTGGAAACACCATATATTTT.

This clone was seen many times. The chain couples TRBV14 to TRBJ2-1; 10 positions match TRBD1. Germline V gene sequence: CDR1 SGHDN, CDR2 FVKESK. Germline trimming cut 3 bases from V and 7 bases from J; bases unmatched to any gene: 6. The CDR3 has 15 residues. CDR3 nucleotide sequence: TGTGCCAGCAGCCATGGGGACAGGGGAGTGAATGAGCAGTTCTTC. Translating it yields CASSHGDRGVNEQFF.

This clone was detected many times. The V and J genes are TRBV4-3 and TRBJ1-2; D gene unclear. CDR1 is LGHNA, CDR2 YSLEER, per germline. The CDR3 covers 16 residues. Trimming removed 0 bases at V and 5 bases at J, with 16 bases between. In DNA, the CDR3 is TGCGCCAGCAGCCAAGATCACGGGGTAGCGATTTATGGCTACACCTTC. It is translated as CASSQDHGVAIYGYTF.

The CDR3 bases are TGTGCCACCAGCCCCAGGGGGGGTCCCTTCTCTGGGGCCAACGTCCTGACTTTC. It is translated as CATSPRGGPFSGANVLTF. The V call is TRBV15, the J call TRBJ2-6; D is perhaps TRBD1 or TRBD2 (7 bases each). Germline CDR1 LNHNV, CDR2 YYDKDF (reference sequence). The V and J ends lost 5 bases and 0 bases respectively, with 17 bases between them. This CDR3 has 18 residues.

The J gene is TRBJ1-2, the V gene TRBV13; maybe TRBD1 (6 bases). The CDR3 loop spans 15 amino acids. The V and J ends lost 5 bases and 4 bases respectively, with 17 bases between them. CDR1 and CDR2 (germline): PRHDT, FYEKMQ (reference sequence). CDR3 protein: CASSPRGGRGYGYTF. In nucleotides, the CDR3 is TGTGCCAGCAGCCCCCGCGGGGGCAGGGGCTATGGCTACACCTTC. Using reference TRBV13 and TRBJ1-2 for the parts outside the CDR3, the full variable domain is AAGVIQSPRHLIKEKRETATLKCYPIPRHDTVYWYQQGPGQDPQFLISFYEKMQSDKGSIPDRFSAQQFSDYHSELNMSSLELGDSALYFCASSPRGGRGYGYTFGSGTRLTVV.

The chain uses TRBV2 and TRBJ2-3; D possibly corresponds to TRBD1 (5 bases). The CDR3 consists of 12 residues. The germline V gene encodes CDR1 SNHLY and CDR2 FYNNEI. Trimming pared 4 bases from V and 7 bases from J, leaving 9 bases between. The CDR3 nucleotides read TGTGCCAGCAGTGGCAGGGATTATACGCAGTATTTT. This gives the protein CASSGRDYTQYF. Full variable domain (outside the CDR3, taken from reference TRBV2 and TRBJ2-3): EPEVTQTPSHQVTQMGQEVILRCVPISNHLYFYWYRQILGQKVEFLVSFYNNEISEKSEIFDDQFSVERPDGSNFTLKIRSTKLEDSAMYFCASSGRDYTQYFGPGTRLTVL.

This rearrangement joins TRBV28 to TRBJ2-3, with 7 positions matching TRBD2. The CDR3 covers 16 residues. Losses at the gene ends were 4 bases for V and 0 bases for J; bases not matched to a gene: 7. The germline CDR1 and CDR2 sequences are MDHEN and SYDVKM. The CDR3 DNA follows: TGTGCCAGCAGTTCTCTGTACGGGGGGAGCACAGATACGCAGTATTTT. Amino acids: CASSSLYGGSTDTQYF.

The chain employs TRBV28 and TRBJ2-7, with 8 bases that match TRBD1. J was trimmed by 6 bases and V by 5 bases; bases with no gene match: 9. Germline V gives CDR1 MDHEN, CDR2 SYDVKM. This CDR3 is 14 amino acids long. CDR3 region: CASSTGQGSTEQYF. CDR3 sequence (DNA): TGTGCCAGCAGTACCGGACAGGGTAGTACCGAGCAGTACTTC. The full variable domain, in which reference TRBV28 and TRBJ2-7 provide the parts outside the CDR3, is DVKVTQSSRYLVKRTGEKVFLECVQDMDHENMFWYRQDPGLGLRLIYFSYDVKMKEKGDIPEGYSVSREKKERFSLILESASTNQTSMYLCASSTGQGSTEQYFGPGTRLTVT.

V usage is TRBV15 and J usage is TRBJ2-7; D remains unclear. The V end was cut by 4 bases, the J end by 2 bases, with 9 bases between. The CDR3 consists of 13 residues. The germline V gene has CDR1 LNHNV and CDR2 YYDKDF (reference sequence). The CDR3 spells CATSKDQTYEQYF. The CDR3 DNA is TGTGCCACCAGCAAGGACCAAACCTACGAGCAGTACTTC.

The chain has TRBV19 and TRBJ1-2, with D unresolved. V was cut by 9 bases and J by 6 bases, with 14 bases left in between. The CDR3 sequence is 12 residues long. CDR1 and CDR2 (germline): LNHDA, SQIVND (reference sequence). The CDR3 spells CASEGSDNGYTF. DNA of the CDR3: TGTGCCAGCGAAGGCAGTGACAATGGCTACACCTTC. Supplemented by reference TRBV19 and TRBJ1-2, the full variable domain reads DGGITQSPKYLFRKEGQNVTLSCEQNLNHDAMYWYRQDPGQGLRLIYYSQIVNDFQKGDIAEGYSVSREKKESFPLTVTSAQKNPTAFYLCASEGSDNGYTFGSGTRLTVV.